The clone carrying this T cell receptor (beta chain) was seen ten or more times. Its antigen remains unidentified. With 5 bases removed from V and 0 bases from J, the gap between germline ends came to 11 bases. The CDR3 contains 16 residues. Germline V gene data show CDR1 as SGHTA and CDR2 as FQGNSA. Lactation, pregnancy, uncontrolled infections and other autoimmune diseases were all grounds for excluding patients. Diagnosis relied on clinical symptoms, serum thyroxine, TRAb, thyroid ultrasound and orbital computed tomography. The sample originates from a study of Graves' ophthalmopathy and Graves' hyperthyroidism. Looking at the study overall: Hyperthyroidism is called stable when no ophthalmopathy develops within 18 months of follow-up.

The authors amplified TCR beta CDR3 regions, and they did so from RNA transcripts for repertoire sequencing. An opening RT-PCR round employed HTBI primers and preceded a second-round multiplex PCR. MiXCR, applied by TCRdb to the multiplex PCR reads, yields one record per CDR3 protein. The table lists around 1.1 million distinct CDR3 sequences, about two fifths of them singletons, with 11% in the top ten. Whole-study findings and limits: Thyroid clonotypes that were expanded above 0.001 frequency mostly also appeared in blood.

The V and J genes are TRBV7-2 and TRBJ2-6; D is undetermined. The sequence was obtained from an adult man with Graves' hyperthyroidism. Input material: peripheral blood or thyroid tissue (not recorded which). CDR3 amino acids: CASSRGPLSGANVLTF. The CDR3 DNA reads as TGTGCCAGCAGCCGAGGACCTCTCTCTGGGGCCAACGTCCTGACTTTC.